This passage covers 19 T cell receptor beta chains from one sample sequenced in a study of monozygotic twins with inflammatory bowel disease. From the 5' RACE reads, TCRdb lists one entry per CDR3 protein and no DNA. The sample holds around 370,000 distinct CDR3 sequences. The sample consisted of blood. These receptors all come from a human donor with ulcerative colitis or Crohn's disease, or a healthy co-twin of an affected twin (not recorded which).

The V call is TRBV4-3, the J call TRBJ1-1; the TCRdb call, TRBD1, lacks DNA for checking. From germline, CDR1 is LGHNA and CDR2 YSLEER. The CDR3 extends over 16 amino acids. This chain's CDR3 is CASSQTYGLGGTEAFF.

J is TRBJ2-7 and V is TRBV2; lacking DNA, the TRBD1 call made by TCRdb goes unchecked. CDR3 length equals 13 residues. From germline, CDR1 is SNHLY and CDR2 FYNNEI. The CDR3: CASRDWGDYEQYF.

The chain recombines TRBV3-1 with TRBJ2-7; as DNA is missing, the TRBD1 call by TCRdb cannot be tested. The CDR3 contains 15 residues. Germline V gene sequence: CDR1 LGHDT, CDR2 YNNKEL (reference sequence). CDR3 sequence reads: CASSQGGQGDYEQYF.

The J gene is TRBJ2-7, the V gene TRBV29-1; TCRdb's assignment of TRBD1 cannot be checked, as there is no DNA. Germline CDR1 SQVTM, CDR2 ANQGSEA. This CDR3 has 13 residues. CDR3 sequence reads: CSVRGQGHHEQYF.

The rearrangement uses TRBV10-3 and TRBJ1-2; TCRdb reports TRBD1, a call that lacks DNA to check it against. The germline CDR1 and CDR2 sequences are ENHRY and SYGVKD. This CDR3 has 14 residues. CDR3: CAISESPGNYGYTF.

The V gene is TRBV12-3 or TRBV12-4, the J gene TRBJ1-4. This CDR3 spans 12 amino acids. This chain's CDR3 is CASRQRSEKLFF.

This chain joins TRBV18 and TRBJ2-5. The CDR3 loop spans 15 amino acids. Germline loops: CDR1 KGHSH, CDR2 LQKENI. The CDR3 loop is CASSPPGVAGETQYF.

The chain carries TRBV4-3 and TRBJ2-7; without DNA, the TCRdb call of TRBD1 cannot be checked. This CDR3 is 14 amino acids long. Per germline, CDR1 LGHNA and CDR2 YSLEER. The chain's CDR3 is CASSRDDRGYEQYF.

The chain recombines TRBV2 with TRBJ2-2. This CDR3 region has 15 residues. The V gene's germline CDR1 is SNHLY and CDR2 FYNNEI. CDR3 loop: CASRSSGGNTGELFF.

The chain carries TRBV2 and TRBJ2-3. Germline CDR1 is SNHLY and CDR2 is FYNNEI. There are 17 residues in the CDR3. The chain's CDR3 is CASILSIIGHRTDTQYF.

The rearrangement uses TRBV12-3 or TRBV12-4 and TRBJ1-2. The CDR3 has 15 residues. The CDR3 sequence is CASSLDPRANYGYTF.

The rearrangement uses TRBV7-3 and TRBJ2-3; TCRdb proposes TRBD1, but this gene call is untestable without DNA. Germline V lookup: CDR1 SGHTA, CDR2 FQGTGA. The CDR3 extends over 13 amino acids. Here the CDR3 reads CASSSGTIDTQYF.

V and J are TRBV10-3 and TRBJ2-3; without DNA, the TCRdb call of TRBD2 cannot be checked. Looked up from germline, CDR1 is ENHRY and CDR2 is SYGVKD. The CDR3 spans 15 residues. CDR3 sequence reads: CAISDASLRTDTQYF.

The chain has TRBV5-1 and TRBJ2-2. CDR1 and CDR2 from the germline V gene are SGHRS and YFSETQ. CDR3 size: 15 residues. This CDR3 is CASSLGEHPTGELFF.

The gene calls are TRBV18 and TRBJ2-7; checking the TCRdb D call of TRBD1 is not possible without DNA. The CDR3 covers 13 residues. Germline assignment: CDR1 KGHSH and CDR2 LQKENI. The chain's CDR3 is CASSPTREHEQYF.

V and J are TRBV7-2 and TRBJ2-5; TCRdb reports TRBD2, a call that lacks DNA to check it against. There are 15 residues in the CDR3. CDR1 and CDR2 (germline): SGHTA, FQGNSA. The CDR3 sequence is CASSGTSGARETQYF. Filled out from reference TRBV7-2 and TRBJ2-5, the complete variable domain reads GAGVSQSPSNKVTEKGKDVELRCDPISGHTALYWYRQSLGQGLEFLIYFQGNSAPDKSGLPSDRFSAERTGGSVSTLTIQRTQQEDSAVYLCASSGTSGARETQYFGPGTRLLVL.

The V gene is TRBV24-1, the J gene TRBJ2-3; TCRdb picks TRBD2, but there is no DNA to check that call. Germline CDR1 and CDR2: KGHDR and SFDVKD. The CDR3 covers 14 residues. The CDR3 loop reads CATSGSGGPDTQYF.

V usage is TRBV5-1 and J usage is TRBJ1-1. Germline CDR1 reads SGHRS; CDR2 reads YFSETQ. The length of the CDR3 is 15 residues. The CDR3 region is CASSLDTEFGTEAFF.

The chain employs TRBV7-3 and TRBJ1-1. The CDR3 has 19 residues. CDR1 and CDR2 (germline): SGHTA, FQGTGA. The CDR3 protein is CASSLKGIGNKESNTEAFF. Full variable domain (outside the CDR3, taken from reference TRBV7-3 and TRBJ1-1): GAGVSQTPSNKVTEKGKYVELRCDPISGHTALYWYRQSLGQGPEFLIYFQGTGAADDSGLPNDRFFAVRPEGSVSTLKIQRTERGDSAVYLCASSLKGIGNKESNTEAFFGQGTRLTVV.